Listed here are 21 T cell receptor beta chains from one sample, sequenced in a study of CD8 T cells in Susac syndrome. Random hexamers served to reverse transcribe roughly 0.5 to 1 ug RNA. TCRdb redid the calling of the immunoSEQ multiplex PCR reads with MiXCR, one entry per CDR3 protein. The table shows 160,000 or so distinct CDR3 sequences, with roughly 94% occurring only once. Sequencing used CD4+ T cells from PBMCs. These receptors came from a human donor in good health.

This chain connects TRBV7-2 to TRBJ1-5; D ambiguous. Per germline, CDR1 SGHTA and CDR2 FQGNSA. This CDR3 region has 17 residues. V shed 2 bases and J shed 1 base, with 15 bases lying between them. CDR3 residues: CASSLMKNFGSNQPQHF. CDR3 DNA sequence: TGTGCCAGCAGCTTAATGAAGAACTTTGGCAGCAATCAGCCCCAGCATTTT.

This clonotype occurred a few times. This chain joins TRBV10-3 and TRBJ2-7, with 11 bases aligning to TRBD2. V shed 2 bases, J shed 1 base, and the junction held 7 bases outside the gene matches. Germline lookup yields CDR1 ENHRY and CDR2 SYGVKD. The CDR3 has 17 residues. This chain's CDR3 is CAISETGRLAGSYEQYF. The CDR3, as DNA: TGTGCCATCAGTGAGACTGGGAGACTAGCGGGGTCCTACGAGCAGTACTTC.

The chain has TRBV29-1 and TRBJ2-7; 7 bases fit TRBD2. This CDR3 is 11 amino acids long. Trimming removed 6 bases from V and 7 bases from J; junction bases left unmatched: 6. The germline gives CDR1 SQVTM, CDR2 ANQGSEA. The CDR3 protein is CSVNGGREQYF. For the CDR3, the DNA is TGCAGCGTAAACGGGGGGAGGGAGCAGTACTTC.

The chain employs TRBV2 and TRBJ2-1; 13 bases fit TRBD2. This CDR3 is 15 amino acids long. V shed 11 bases and J 4 bases; nucleotides not matched to a gene: 8. The germline CDR1 and CDR2 sequences are SNHLY and FYNNEI. The CDR3 DNA reads as TGTGCCGGAAAACCACTAGCGGGAGGGTACAATGAGCAGTTCTTC. Translation: CAGKPLAGGYNEQFF.

The rearrangement links TRBV5-1 to TRBJ2-2; possibly TRBD1 for D (6 bases). The V gene lost 0 bases and the J gene lost 1 base, with 7 bases spanning the gap. The CDR3 runs to 15 residues. Germline V gene data show CDR1 as SGHRS and CDR2 as YFSETQ. The CDR3 spells CASSLEGQNTGELFF. The CDR3 DNA follows: TGCGCCAGCAGCTTGGAGGGACAGAACACCGGGGAGCTGTTTTTT.

The chain recombines TRBV29-1 with TRBJ2-4, with D perhaps TRBD2 (7 bases). V dropped 1 base and J dropped 8 bases, with 15 bases sitting between them. The CDR3 sequence is 14 residues long. Germline CDR1 is SQVTM and CDR2 is ANQGSEA. DNA of the CDR3: TGCAGCGTTGAAGGTTCCAGGGGAGGGGACATTCAGTACTTC. Translating gives CSVEGSRGGDIQYF.

The chain recombines TRBV11-2 with TRBJ2-6, with 8 nucleotides matching TRBD1. Germline V lookup: CDR1 SGHAT, CDR2 FQNNGV. The CDR3 is 16 residues long. With 1 base clipped from V and 4 bases from J, the junction kept 3 bases outside the gene matches. CDR3 loop: CASSLAGGIGANVLTF. CDR3 DNA: TGTGCCAGCAGCTTAGCAGGGGGCATCGGGGCCAACGTCCTGACTTTC.

V is TRBV15 and J is TRBJ1-2, with D uncertain. The germline gives CDR1 LNHNV, CDR2 YYDKDF (reference sequence). V was trimmed by 0 bases and J by 8 bases, leaving 7 bases between them. The CDR3 runs 12 residues. CDR3 protein: CATSRDRQGYTF. The CDR3 nucleotides read TGTGCCACCAGCAGAGATCGTCAGGGCTACACCTTC.

V and J are TRBV9 and TRBJ2-5, with D uncertain. Germline-derived CDR1 and CDR2 are SGDLS and YYNGEE. This CDR3 comprises 13 residues. V dropped 3 bases and J dropped 1 base, with 7 bases sitting between them. In DNA, the CDR3 is TGTGCCAGCAGCGATTGGGCCCAAGAGACCCAGTACTTC. Its protein product is CASSDWAQETQYF. Variable domain in full (rest from reference TRBV9 and TRBJ2-5): DSGVTQTPKHLITATGQRVTLRCSPRSGDLSVYWYQQSLDQGLQFLIQYYNGEERAKGNILERFSAQQFPDLHSELNLSSLELGDSALYFCASSDWAQETQYFGPGTRLLVL.

The V gene is TRBV4-1, the J gene TRBJ2-6; weak D call: TRBD1 (6 bases). This CDR3 region has 16 residues. Trimming cost V 2 bases and J 0 bases, with 8 bases left between them. Germline CDR1 MGHRA, CDR2 YSYEKL. The CDR3 loop reads CASSQMGASGANVLTF. The CDR3 region has the DNA TGCGCCAGCAGCCAAATGGGGGCCTCTGGGGCCAACGTCCTGACTTTC.

This chain uses TRBV5-1 with TRBJ2-3, with a tentative D call TRBD1 (5 bases). V shed 0 bases and J shed 0 bases, with 11 bases lying between them. Germline lookup yields CDR1 SGHRS and CDR2 YFSETQ. The CDR3 is 16 residues long. The DNA of the CDR3 is TGCGCCAGCAGCTTGGCCTTTCAGGGAAGCACAGATACGCAGTATTTT. Translating it yields CASSLAFQGSTDTQYF.

This chain connects TRBV6-6 to TRBJ1-1, with a tentative D call TRBD1 (5 bases). CDR1 and CDR2 (germline): MNHNY, SVGAGI (reference sequence). The CDR3 is 15 residues long. Trimming took 11 bases from V and 3 from J, leaving 22 bases between them. The CDR3 bases are TGTGCCGGACGCCTAAGTGGGACCCAGGACACTGAAGCTTTCTTT. It yields the protein CAGRLSGTQDTEAFF.

The chain couples TRBV29-1 to TRBJ2-5, with D perhaps TRBD2 (5 bases). V lost 4 bases to trimming and J lost 3 bases, with 9 bases between them. CDR3 length: 12 residues. From germline, CDR1 is SQVTM and CDR2 ANQGSEA. The DNA of the CDR3 is TGCAGCGTTGGAGGGCCCGAAGAGACCCAGTACTTC. Amino acid sequence: CSVGGPEETQYF.

V gene TRBV10-3 combines with J gene TRBJ2-2; unclear D gene. V was clipped by 6 bases and J by 7 bases, with 9 bases between them. This CDR3 spans 12 amino acids. The germline V gene has CDR1 ENHRY and CDR2 SYGVKD. The CDR3 reads CAISRPDGELFF. CDR3 DNA: TGTGCCATCAGCCGCCCCGACGGGGAGCTGTTTTTT.

The genes are TRBV6-5 and TRBJ2-1, with 8 bases that match TRBD2. The CDR3 spans 18 residues. Germline V lookup: CDR1 MNHEY, CDR2 SVGAGI. The ends lost 2 bases at V and 0 bases at J; junction bases unmatched: 9. The CDR3 coding sequence is TGTGCCAGCAGTTACGGGCTAGCGGGTTCTAGCTCCTACAATGAGCAGTTCTTC. It encodes CASSYGLAGSSSYNEQFF.

The chain's CDR3 is CASRARGLGQGGSPLHF. The CDR3, as DNA: TGTGCCAGTAGAGCCCGGGGTCTCGGACAGGGGGGTTCACCCCTCCACTTT. V is TRBV19 and J is TRBJ1-6, with TRBD1 identical over 10 bases. Unmatched junction bases numbered 14, after V lost 6 bases and J lost 9 bases. Germline V gene data show CDR1 as LNHDA and CDR2 as SQIVND (reference sequence). This CDR3 contains 17 residues.

J is TRBJ2-2 and V is TRBV28; TRBD1 matches at 8 bases. Unmatched junction bases numbered 9, after V lost 6 bases and J lost 6 bases. This CDR3 is built from 15 residues. Germline CDR1 is MDHEN and CDR2 is SYDVKM. In DNA form, the CDR3 reads TGTGCCAGCAGGGCTGGGACAGGTGGGGCCGGGGAGCTGTTTTTT. Its translation is CASRAGTGGAGELFF.

The CDR3 spells CASSQGRSGKFF. In nucleotides, the CDR3 is TGTGCCAGCAGCCAAGGGCGGTCTGGGAAGTTCTTC. This chain links TRBV14 with TRBJ2-1; no clear D. CDR3 size: 12 residues. V shed 1 base and J shed 14 bases, with 12 bases lying between them. Germline V gene sequence: CDR1 SGHDN, CDR2 FVKESK.

The genes are TRBV6-1 and TRBJ2-4; no definite D call. V lost 4 bases, J lost 1 base, and 11 bases lay in between. The length of the CDR3 is 15 residues. Germline V gives CDR1 MNHNS, CDR2 SASEGT. Here the CDR3 DNA reads TGTGCCAGCAGTGCTATCGAAGGCGCCAAAAACATTCAGTACTTC. Translated: CASSAIEGAKNIQYF.

The genes are TRBV28 and TRBJ2-7; 10 nucleotides agree with TRBD1. CDR1 and CDR2 (germline): MDHEN, SYDVKM. The CDR3 has 15 residues. The V segment lost 3 bases and the J segment 2 bases; nucleotides outside the gene matches: 4. In nucleotides, the CDR3 is TGTGCCAGCAGTTTGACGGGACAGGGGACCTACGAGCAGTACTTC. Protein: CASSLTGQGTYEQYF. The full variable domain, in which reference TRBV28 and TRBJ2-7 provide the parts outside the CDR3, is DVKVTQSSRYLVKRTGEKVFLECVQDMDHENMFWYRQDPGLGLRLIYFSYDVKMKEKGDIPEGYSVSREKKERFSLILESASTNQTSMYLCASSLTGQGTYEQYFGPGTRLTVT.

The chain recombines TRBV24-1 with TRBJ1-1; D is ambiguous. Germline CDR1 reads KGHDR; CDR2 reads SFDVKD. The ends were cut back, 7 bases at V and 4 bases at J, with 12 bases in the middle. The length of the CDR3 is 13 residues. The CDR3 reads CATSSRVGTEAFF. For the CDR3, the DNA is TGTGCCACCAGCAGTCGGGTGGGCACTGAAGCTTTCTTT.